These 15 T cell receptor beta chains were sequenced from one sample in a study of long-term antiretroviral therapy in people with HIV. With survey level as its setting, the immunoSEQ assay was v3.0. Method: immunoSEQ multiplex PCR; TCRdb's copy keeps in-frame clones and lacks some. This sample yields 35,000 to 45,000 clones, of which approximately 86% are seen a single time; about 4% belongs to the top ten. Sequenced material: unsorted PBMCs, taken just before starting antiretroviral therapy. Every receptor here comes from a woman between 18 and 29 years old with HIV.

The chain recombines TRBV9 with TRBJ1-4, with TRBD1 identical over 9 bases. Losses at the gene ends were 0 bases for V and 5 bases for J; bases not matched to a gene: 2. CDR1 and CDR2 from the germline V gene are SGDLS and YYNGEE. This CDR3 is 15 amino acids long. The DNA of the CDR3 is TGTGCCAGCAGCGTAGGGGGACAGGGCAATGAAAAACTGTTTTTT. The encoded protein is CASSVGGQGNEKLFF.

V and J are TRBV27 and TRBJ2-7, with D perhaps given as TRBD1 or TRBD2 (10 bases each). V was trimmed by 4 bases and J by 5 bases, leaving 33 bases between them. Germline V lookup: CDR1 MNHEY, CDR2 SMNVEV (reference sequence). This CDR3 region has 20 residues. This CDR3 is CASSSRQGADLAGVMNEQYF. DNA of the CDR3: TGTGCCAGCAGTTCCAGACAGGGGGCGGATCTAGCGGGAGTCATGAACGAGCAGTACTTC.

This chain uses TRBV10-2 with TRBJ2-3; 7 nucleotides align to TRBD2. Germline CDR1 reads WSHSY; CDR2 reads SAAADI. Trimming at V came to 7 bases and at J to 3 bases, leaving 10 bases not matched to a gene. The CDR3 is 15 amino acids. The CDR3 protein is CASIGRETGTDTQYF. DNA for the CDR3: TGCGCCAGCATAGGGCGGGAGACGGGAACAGATACGCAGTATTTT.

For the CDR3, the DNA is TGTGCCAGCAGCGAGGGACAGAGAGGAAACACCGGGGAGCTGTTTTTT. Amino acid sequence: CASSEGQRGNTGELFF. The rearrangement uses TRBV9 and TRBJ2-2, with TRBD1 identical over 7 bases. This CDR3 comprises 16 residues. In germline, CDR1 is SGDLS, CDR2 YYNGEE. Germline trimming cut 3 bases from V and 2 bases from J; bases unmatched to any gene: 7.

This clone showed up just once. The chain uses TRBV7-2 and TRBJ2-7; possibly TRBD1 or TRBD2 for D (5 bases each). The CDR3 is 13 residues long. V was cut by 0 bases and J by 2 bases, with 5 bases left in between. The germline CDR1 and CDR2 sequences are SGHTA and FQGNSA. For the CDR3, the DNA is TGTGCCAGCAGCTTAGCGGGGGCCTACGAGCAGTACTTC. It translates to CASSLAGAYEQYF.

This clone has a handful of counts. The CDR3 protein is CASSWDIGPQHF. Here the CDR3 DNA reads TGTGCCAGCAGTTGGGACATCGGACCCCAGCATTTT. This sequence joins TRBV25-1 and TRBJ1-5, with D perhaps TRBD1 (6 bases). Germline-derived CDR1 and CDR2 are MGHDK and SYGVNS. V was clipped by 5 bases and J by 10 bases, with 12 bases between them. CDR3 length equals 12 residues.

This clone was observed a few times. The CDR3 sequence: CASRTTGTGDIYEQYF. The CDR3 DNA is TGTGCCAGCAGGACGACCGGGACAGGGGACATCTACGAGCAGTACTTC. This sequence joins TRBV5-4 and TRBJ2-7, with 10 positions matching TRBD1. This CDR3 is 16 amino acids long. The junction had 11 bases not matched to a gene; V was cut back by 5 bases and J by 3 bases. CDR1 is SGHNT and CDR2 is YYREEE in the germline V gene (reference sequence).

The rearrangement uses TRBV6-6 and TRBJ2-1, with TRBD2 identical over 9 bases. V lost 8 bases to trimming and J lost 7 bases; unmatched junction nucleotides: 9. The length of the CDR3 is 14 residues. The germline CDR1 and CDR2 sequences are MNHNY and SVGAGI (reference sequence). Here the CDR3 reads CASQTREGQNEQFF. CDR3 nucleotides: TGTGCCAGCCAAACGCGGGAGGGCCAGAATGAGCAGTTCTTC.

V gene TRBV28 combines with J gene TRBJ1-4; D ambiguous. This CDR3 contains 13 residues. Germline loops: CDR1 MDHEN, CDR2 SYDVKM. Trimming cost V 7 bases and J 4 bases, with 10 bases left between them. CDR3 in amino acids: CASTLRVNEKLFF. The CDR3 DNA follows: TGTGCCAGCACCCTTAGGGTTAATGAAAAACTGTTTTTT. Combining the CDR3 with reference TRBV28 and TRBJ1-4 gives the whole variable domain DVKVTQSSRYLVKRTGEKVFLECVQDMDHENMFWYRQDPGLGLRLIYFSYDVKMKEKGDIPEGYSVSREKKERFSLILESASTNQTSMYLCASTLRVNEKLFFGSGTQLSVL.

The chain recombines TRBV9 with TRBJ2-3; D may be TRBD1 (6 bases). The CDR3 extends over 15 amino acids. Trimming shortened V by 7 bases and J by 3 bases, and 18 bases separated the two germline ends. Per the germline V gene, CDR1 is SGDLS and CDR2 is YYNGEE. CDR3 amino acids: CASGYGTTVTDTQYF. Here the CDR3 DNA reads TGTGCCAGCGGGTATGGGACAACCGTTACAGATACGCAGTATTTT.

V is TRBV7-8 and J is TRBJ2-7; the match to TRBD2 covers 15 bases. The germline CDR1 and CDR2 sequences are SGHVS and FQNEAQ. The CDR3 has 19 residues. V gave up 0 bases and J gave up 7 bases; unmatched junction bases: 13. CDR3 in DNA: TGTGCCAGCAGCTTAGCGATGGACACTAGGACTAGCGGGAGGGGTGAGCAGTACTTC. Its protein product is CASSLAMDTRTSGRGEQYF.

This clone was found a few times. V gene TRBV19 combines with J gene TRBJ2-7; no reliable D call. From germline, CDR1 is LNHDA and CDR2 SQIVND (reference sequence). The CDR3 contains 13 residues. V was shortened by 4 bases and J by 6 bases, with 13 bases between the two germline ends. The CDR3 loop reads CASSTLDGVEQYF. DNA of the CDR3: TGTGCCAGTAGTACCTTGGATGGGGTCGAGCAGTACTTC.

V and J are TRBV5-1 and TRBJ1-5; 9 nucleotides match TRBD1. The germline CDR1 and CDR2 sequences are SGHRS and YFSETQ. This CDR3 spans 15 amino acids. With V trimmed by 4 bases and J by 4 bases, 6 bases remained unmatched. CDR3 protein: CASSAGTGTNQPQHF. The CDR3 coding sequence is TGCGCCAGCAGCGCCGGGACAGGGACGAATCAGCCCCAGCATTTT.

The chain is built from TRBV6-5 and TRBJ2-3, with D perhaps TRBD1 (6 bases). The CDR3 has 13 amino acids. With 6 bases removed from V and 4 bases from J, the gap between germline ends came to 11 bases. The germline V gene encodes CDR1 MNHEY and CDR2 SVGAGI. The CDR3 sequence is CASRSGVSDTQYF. CDR3 nucleotide sequence: TGTGCCAGCAGATCAGGGGTATCAGATACGCAGTATTTT.

This chain connects TRBV5-4 to TRBJ1-3; no firm D call. This CDR3 is built from 17 residues. The V end lost 0 bases, the J end lost 1 base, and 14 bases lay between the germline ends. Germline lookup yields CDR1 SGHNT and CDR2 YYREEE (reference sequence). Here the CDR3 DNA reads TGTGCCAGCAGCTTGGAGGCCGAATCAAAATCTGGAAACACCATATATTTT. It translates to CASSLEAESKSGNTIYF.